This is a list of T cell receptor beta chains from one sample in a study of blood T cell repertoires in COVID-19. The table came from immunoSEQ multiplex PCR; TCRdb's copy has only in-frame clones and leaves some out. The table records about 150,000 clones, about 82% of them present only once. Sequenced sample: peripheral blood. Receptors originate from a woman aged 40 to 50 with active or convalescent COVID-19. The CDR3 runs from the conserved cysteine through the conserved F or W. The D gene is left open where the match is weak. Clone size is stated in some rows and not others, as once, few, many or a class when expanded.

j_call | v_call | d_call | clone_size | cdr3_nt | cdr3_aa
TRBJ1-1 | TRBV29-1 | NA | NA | TGCAGCCCGGGAGGCACCCGAGGAGGTTTCTTT | CSPGGTRGGFF
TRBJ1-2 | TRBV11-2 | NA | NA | TGTGCCAGCAGCTTAGTACCAGGGCTTGGCTACACCTTC | CASSLVPGLGYTF
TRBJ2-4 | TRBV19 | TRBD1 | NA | TGTGCCAGTAATACAGGGGACCTAGCCAAAAACATTCAGTACTTC | CASNTGDLAKNIQYF
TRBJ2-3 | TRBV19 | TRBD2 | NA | TGTGCCAGTAGTACTAGCGGGGGTGGCACAGATACGCAGTATTTT | CASSTSGGGTDTQYF
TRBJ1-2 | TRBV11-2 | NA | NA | TGTGCCAGCAGCGCCAGTGGGGCCTATGGCTACACCTTC | CASSASGAYGYTF
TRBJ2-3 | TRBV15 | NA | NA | TGTGCCACCTCGATGACTACATCAGATACGCAGTATTTT | CATSMTTSDTQYF
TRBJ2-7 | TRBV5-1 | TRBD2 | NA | TGCGCCAGCAGCCCGACTAGCGGGGGTCCCTACGAGCAGTACTTC | CASSPTSGGPYEQYF
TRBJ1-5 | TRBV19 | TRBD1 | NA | TGTGCCACCAACAGTGGGACAGGGGGTTTCGGTCAGCCCCAGCATTTT | CATNSGTGGFGQPQHF
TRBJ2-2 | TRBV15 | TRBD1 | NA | TGTGCCACCAGCAGCGGACAGGGAGGCACCGGGGAGCTGTTTTTT | CATSSGQGGTGELFF
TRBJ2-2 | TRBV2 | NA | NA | TGTGCCAGCAAGGGGACTCCTTCCGGGGAGCTGTTTTTT | CASKGTPSGELFF
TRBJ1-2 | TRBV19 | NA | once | TGTGCCAGTAGTCAGGGGCCAGGGACTAACTATGGCTACACCTTC | CASSQGPGTNYGYTF
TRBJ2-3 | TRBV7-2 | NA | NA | TGTGCCAGCAGCTTAGCCTCCCCGGTTAGTTACAGGATGGGGACAGATACGCAGTATTTT | CASSLASPVSYRMGTDTQYF
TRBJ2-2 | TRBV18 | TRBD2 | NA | TGTGCCAGCTCTGGAGGAGGACTAGGAGGCGGGGAGCTGTTTTTT | CASSGGGLGGGELFF
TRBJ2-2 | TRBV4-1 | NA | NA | TGCGCCAGCAGCACAGGCATTTGGAAGTCCCCCGGGGAGCTGTTTTTT | CASSTGIWKSPGELFF
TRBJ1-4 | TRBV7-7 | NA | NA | TGTGCTAGCAGCTTAGATACGGGGGGGAAACTGTTTTTT | CASSLDTGGKLFF
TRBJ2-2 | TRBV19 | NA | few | TGTGCCAGTAACCAGTATACCGGGGAGCTGTTTTTT | CASNQYTGELFF
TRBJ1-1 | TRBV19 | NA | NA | TGTGCCAGTAAAGCTCTGGGCGAGACTGAAGCTTTCTTT | CASKALGETEAFF
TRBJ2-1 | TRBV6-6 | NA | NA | TGTGCCAGCAGTTACGGGCAGGTGGAGTTCTTC | CASSYGQVEFF
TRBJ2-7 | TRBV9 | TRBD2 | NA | TGTGCCAGCAGCGTAGCCCCTACTAGCGGGAGGGCCTACGAGCAGTACTTC | CASSVAPTSGRAYEQYF
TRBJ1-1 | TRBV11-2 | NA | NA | TGTGCCAGCAGCTTCGGCCAGGGGATTGAAGCTTTCTTT | CASSFGQGIEAFF
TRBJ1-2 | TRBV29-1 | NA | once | TGCAGCGGGGCGGAGGACTATGGCTACACCTTC | CSGAEDYGYTF
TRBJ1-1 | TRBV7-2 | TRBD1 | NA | TGTGCCAGCAGCCCACGGACAGGTCGGAACACTGAAGCTTTCTTT | CASSPRTGRNTEAFF
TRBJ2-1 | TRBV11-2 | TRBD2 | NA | TGTGCCAGCAGCCCGGGGAGCGGGAGGGTAGGGAATGAGCAGTTCTTC | CASSPGSGRVGNEQFF
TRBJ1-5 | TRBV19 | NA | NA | TGTGCCAGTAGTATTCTGGCCCCGCCAGGTGATCAGCCCCAGCATTTT | CASSILAPPGDQPQHF
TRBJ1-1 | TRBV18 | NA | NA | TGTGCCAGCTCACGCAGGCAGAACACTGAAGCTTTCTTT | CASSRRQNTEAFF
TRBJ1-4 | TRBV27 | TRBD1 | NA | TGTGCCAGCAGTAGGGACAGGGGTGAAAAACTGTTTTTT | CASSRDRGEKLFF
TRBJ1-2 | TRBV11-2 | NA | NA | TGTGCCAGCAGCCCCGACATAAACTATGGCTACACCTTC | CASSPDINYGYTF
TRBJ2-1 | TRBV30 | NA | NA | TGTGCCTGGAGTTTAGGAAAAAGTAAAGGGGATGAGCAGTTCTTC | CAWSLGKSKGDEQFF
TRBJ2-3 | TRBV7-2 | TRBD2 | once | TGTGCCAGCAGCCCCCTCATGGCGGGGGGGCAGAGAGATACGCAGTATTTT | CASSPLMAGGQRDTQYF
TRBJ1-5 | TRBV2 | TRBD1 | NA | TGTGCCAGGTCTCCTACAGGGGGTCAGCCCCAGCATTTT | CARSPTGGQPQHF
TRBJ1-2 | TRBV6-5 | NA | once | TGTGCCAGCAGTTACTCGGTCAGGGTGGGTGATGGCTACACCTTC | CASSYSVRVGDGYTF
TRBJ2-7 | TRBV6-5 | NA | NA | TGTGCCAGCACGGGCAGAGGGGGAACCTACGAGCAGTACTTC | CASTGRGGTYEQYF
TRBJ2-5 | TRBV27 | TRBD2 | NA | TGTGCCAGCAGTTTCTTCGCGGGGGGTAAAGAGACCCAGTACTTC | CASSFFAGGKETQYF
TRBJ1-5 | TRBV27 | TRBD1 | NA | TGTGCCAGCAGCGCAACAGGGGATAGCAATCAGCCCCAGCATTTT | CASSATGDSNQPQHF
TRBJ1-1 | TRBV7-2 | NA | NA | TGTGCCAGCAGCTCCTCACAGGGGAACACTGAAGCTTTCTTT | CASSSSQGNTEAFF
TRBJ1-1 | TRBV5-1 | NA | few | TGCGCCAGCAGCCGAACAGCTTCAAGACCTATGAACACTGAAGCTTTCTTT | CASSRTASRPMNTEAFF
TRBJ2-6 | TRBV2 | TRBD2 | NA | TGTGCCAGCAGCGCGATGCGGGGGGGCTCTGGGGCCAACGTCCTGACTTTC | CASSAMRGGSGANVLTF
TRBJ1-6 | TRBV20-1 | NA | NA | TGCAGGGCCCCAAGTAATTCACCCCTCCACTTT | CRAPSNSPLHF
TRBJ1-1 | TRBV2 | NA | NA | TGTGCCAGCAGTGAAACCAACAGGGACACTGAAGCTTTCTTT | CASSETNRDTEAFF
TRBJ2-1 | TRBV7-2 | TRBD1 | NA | TGTGCCAGCAGCCCAGGGGGGACAGGGGGGAACAATGAGCAGTTCTTC | CASSPGGTGGNNEQFF
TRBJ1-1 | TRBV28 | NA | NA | TGTGCCAGCAGCTTACAGGCCTTGAACACTGAAGCTTTCTTT | CASSLQALNTEAFF